These T cell receptor beta chains were read from a single sample in a study of identical twins. TCRdb ran MiXCR on the 5' RACE reads and lists one entry per CDR3 protein. The data hold over 250,000 distinct CDR3 sequences, with roughly 9% observed a single time. These data were likewise used in another study, on yellow fever vaccine responses in identical twins.

Sequenced input: CD8+ T cells sorted from blood. The receptors shown here come from a woman aged 18-29 years in good health. The CDR3 runs from the conserved cysteine through the conserved F or W. The D gene is left open where the match is weak. Clone size is shown for a subset of rows, as once, few, many or a class of expanded clone.

V	D	size	J	DNA	CDR3
TRBV7-9	TRBD1	few	TRBJ1-3	TGTGCCAGCAGACGGGACAGGTCTAGCTCTGGAAACACCATATATTTT	CASRRDRSSSGNTIYF
TRBV6-5	-	many	TRBJ2-1	TGTGCCAGCAGATTAGGCCATTACCCCGATGAGCAGTTCTTC	CASRLGHYPDEQFF
TRBV9	TRBD2	many	TRBJ2-1	TGTGCCAGCAGCCCCCTAGGGCTCATAGCGGGGGCCGGGGATGAGCAGTTCTTC	CASSPLGLIAGAGDEQFF
TRBV4-2	-	many	TRBJ2-1	TGTGCCAGCAGCCAAGATCAGGCTAGCTCCTACAATGAGCAGTTCTTC	CASSQDQASSYNEQFF
TRBV6-4	-	few	TRBJ2-2	TGTGCCAGCAGTGACTCGATAGGGGCCGGGGAGCTGTTTTTT	CASSDSIGAGELFF
TRBV7-2	TRBD1	-	TRBJ2-7	TGTGCCAGCACCGGCACAGGGGGCACCTACGAGCAGTACTTC	CASTGTGGTYEQYF
TRBV25-1	-	-	TRBJ2-7	TGTGCCAGCAGTGAGATTTCGGACGAGCAGTACTTC	CASSEISDEQYF
TRBV29-1	TRBD1	many	TRBJ2-1	TGCAGCGTCGCCGGGACAGGGAAATACAATGAGCAGTTCTTC	CSVAGTGKYNEQFF
TRBV25-1	TRBD2	-	TRBJ2-1	TGTGCCAGCAGTGCGGGACTAGCGGGCTTAAGCTCCTACAATGAGCAGTTCTTC	CASSAGLAGLSSYNEQFF
TRBV5-6	TRBD1	-	TRBJ2-5	TGTGCCAGCAGCTTGGGCACAGGGGGGAGCCTTGAGACCCAGTACTTC	CASSLGTGGSLETQYF
TRBV4-3	TRBD1	-	TRBJ2-7	TGCGCCAGCAGCCAAGTTACAGGGGCATACGAGCAGTACTTC	CASSQVTGAYEQYF
TRBV27	-	-	TRBJ2-1	TGTGCCAGCAGTTCACCCCCCAGTGGGTTAAATGAGCAGTTCTTC	CASSSPPSGLNEQFF
TRBV29-1	-	-	TRBJ1-1	TGCAGCGTTGAAGAGACCGGGACAAAAGCTTTCTTT	CSVEETGTKAFF
TRBV28	TRBD2	few	TRBJ2-3	TGTGCCAGCAGCACCTCCGAAGGGCTAGCGGGAGATACGCAGTATTTT	CASSTSEGLAGDTQYF
TRBV6-5	-	few	TRBJ2-5	TGTGCCAGCAGTTACTCGGGTTTGGTGGAGACCCAGTACTTC	CASSYSGLVETQYF
TRBV27	TRBD2	few	TRBJ2-5	TGTGCCAGCAGCCCCTTCCCCCTCCCGGGGGGTTCCCAAGAGACCCAGTACTTC	CASSPFPLPGGSQETQYF
TRBV7-9	-	many	TRBJ2-5	TGTGCCAGCAGCTTATTCCAGGAGATACAAGAGACCCAGTACTTC	CASSLFQEIQETQYF
TRBV7-9	TRBD1	-	TRBJ2-7	TGTGCCAGCAGCTTACCGTCGACAGGGGACCCCTACGAGCAGTACTTC	CASSLPSTGDPYEQYF
TRBV5-5	TRBD2	few	TRBJ2-3	TGTGCCAGCAACCGGGCGGGGGGCACAGATACGCAGTATTTT	CASNRAGGTDTQYF
TRBV7-8	-	many	TRBJ2-7	TGTGCCAGCAGCTTCCCCTACCCCCAGTGGGCCAGTTACGAGCAGTACTTC	CASSFPYPQWASYEQYF
TRBV20-1	-	many	TRBJ2-5	TGCAGTGCTAGAGATGGTCTAGCTCAAGAGACCCAGTACTTC	CSARDGLAQETQYF
TRBV28	-	-	TRBJ2-2	TGTGCCAGCAGTTTATTCTACAACGGGTATAGCACCGGGGAGCTGTTTTTT	CASSLFYNGYSTGELFF
TRBV5-1	TRBD1	-	TRBJ1-1	TGCGCCAGCAAAGGGGTAGGGGCAGGGGGCGATTCCAGACCGGGTTGGGCTGAAGCTTTCTTT	CASKGVGAGGDSRPGWAEAFF
TRBV7-2	-	-	TRBJ2-5	TGTGCCAGCAGCTTATTCCCTTCGGGGGCCGACCAAGAGACCCAGTACTTC	CASSLFPSGADQETQYF
TRBV7-6	TRBD1	few	TRBJ2-7	TGTGCCAGCAGCTTACAAAGGGGCACAGGGGCCGCTTCCTACGAGCAGTACTTC	CASSLQRGTGAASYEQYF
TRBV7-2	-	many	TRBJ2-7	TGTGCCAGCAGCTTAGGAGTCAGAAACTACGAGCAGTACTTC	CASSLGVRNYEQYF
TRBV6-2/TRBV6-3	TRBD1	-	TRBJ2-5	TGTGCCAGCAGTTATCCACAGGGGGGATGGCAAGAGACCCAGTACTTC	CASSYPQGGWQETQYF
TRBV15	TRBD1	once	TRBJ2-7	TGTGCCACCAGCCCCCGGGACAGCTTCTACGAGCAGTACTTC	CATSPRDSFYEQYF
TRBV5-6	TRBD2	-	TRBJ2-5	TGTGCCAGCAGACACCAGCGGGGGGGCTGGGAGACCCAGTACTTC	CASRHQRGGWETQYF
TRBV7-2	-	-	TRBJ1-1	TGTGCCAGCAGCCCCTGGACAGCTAACACTGAAGCTTTCTTT	CASSPWTANTEAFF
TRBV5-4	TRBD1	-	TRBJ2-3	TGTGCCAGCAGCCTCCGGGACAGGGATGGAGATACGCAGTATTTT	CASSLRDRDGDTQYF
TRBV7-9	-	medium-sized	TRBJ1-1	TGTGCCAGCAGCTCGACCACACTGAACACTGAAGCTTTCTTT	CASSSTTLNTEAFF
TRBV29-1	-	many	TRBJ2-2	TGCAGCGTTGAAGATCCAGCTTACACCGGGGAGCTGTTTTTT	CSVEDPAYTGELFF
TRBV27	-	few	TRBJ2-5	TGTGCCAGCGGCATTCCGGTTGGGACCCAGTACTTC	CASGIPVGTQYF
TRBV6-2/TRBV6-3	-	-	TRBJ1-2	TGTGCCAGCAGGTTTGGAGGAGAGCATGGCTACACCTTC	CASRFGGEHGYTF
TRBV18	-	-	TRBJ2-2	TGTGCCAGCTCACCGGAGGCCTCCACCGGGGAGCTGTTTTTT	CASSPEASTGELFF
TRBV27	-	-	TRBJ2-1	TGTGCCAACAGTTTCGATTCCTACAATGAGCAGTTCTTC	CANSFDSYNEQFF
TRBV29-1	-	many	TRBJ2-3	TGCAGCCTTGTGGGACACAGAAGCACAGATACGCAGTATTTT	CSLVGHRSTDTQYF
TRBV3-1	TRBD2	-	TRBJ2-3	TGTGCCAGCAGCCAAGTGGGACTAGGCGATATAACGCAGTATTTT	CASSQVGLGDITQYF
TRBV5-1	-	many	TRBJ1-1	TGCGCCAGCAGCTTGGTAGGAATGTTGAGCACTGAAGCTTTCTTT	CASSLVGMLSTEAFF
TRBV28	-	few	TRBJ1-5	TGTGCCAGCAGGCCCGTATGGAATCAGCCCCAGCATTTT	CASRPVWNQPQHF
TRBV19	TRBD2	-	TRBJ2-1	TGTGCCAGCGGACTAGCGGAGACGTACAATGAGCAGTTCTTC	CASGLAETYNEQFF
TRBV12-3/TRBV12-4	-	many	TRBJ2-3	TGTGCCAGCAGCCCGCAGGATAACACAGATACGCAGTATTTT	CASSPQDNTDTQYF
TRBV20-1	-	few	TRBJ2-7	TGCAGTGCTAGGGTGCCTTCCAGCTCCTACGAGCAGTACTTC	CSARVPSSSYEQYF
TRBV7-9	-	many	TRBJ2-7	TGTGCCAGCAGCTCGGTGACCGAAAGCTACCTCGAGCAGTACTTC	CASSSVTESYLEQYF
TRBV5-1	-	many	TRBJ2-7	TGCGCCAGCAGCTTATCCCAGACGTTCGAGAACTACGAGCAGTACTTC	CASSLSQTFENYEQYF
TRBV15	TRBD2	-	TRBJ2-7	TGTGCCACCACACCGGGACTAGCGGATTACGAGCAGTACTTC	CATTPGLADYEQYF
TRBV7-9	-	many	TRBJ2-1	TGTGCCAGCAGCTTAGCGGGGGGGCCCTACAATGAGCAGTTCTTC	CASSLAGGPYNEQFF
TRBV4-3	TRBD2	many	TRBJ2-1	TGCGCCAGCAGCCAACTAGCGGGAGGGATCAATGAGCAGTTCTTC	CASSQLAGGINEQFF